The TCR beta chain described here comes from a study of shared clonotypes between healthy human individuals. Profiling relied on immunoSEQ multiplex PCR, and the TCRdb table lists in-frame clones only, not all of them. The sample records 550,000 to 750,000 clones, 92% being singletons. Whole-study findings and limits: Clonotype sharing among donors, it was expected, would be affected by sequencing depth.

Trimming stripped 1 base from V and 3 bases from J, with 13 bases between. Per germline, CDR1 SGHAT and CDR2 FQNNGV. The CDR3 is made up of 15 amino acids. With regard to this clone: The antigen is unknown.

Naive CD8 cells were CD45RO-negative, positively selected for CCR7, excluding terminally differentiated effector memory CD45RA+ cells. The donors, healthy adults who were HIV-negative, had experienced no recent acute infections or vaccinations. The chain uses TRBV11-2 and TRBJ2-7; D call uncertain. Material: naive CD8+ T cells sorted from blood. The clonotype originates from a man younger than 40 in good health. CDR3 residues: CASSLGKLLDYEQYF. CDR3 sequence (DNA): TGTGCCAGCAGCTTAGGGAAACTCCTCGACTACGAGCAGTACTTC. The full variable domain, in which reference TRBV11-2 and TRBJ2-7 provide the parts outside the CDR3, is EAGVAQSPRYKIIEKRQSVAFWCNPISGHATLYWYQQILGQGPKLLIQFQNNGVVDDSQLPKDRFSAERLKGVDSTLKIQPAKLEDSAVYLCASSLGKLLDYEQYFGPGTRLTVT.